A single sample gave rise to the 19 T cell receptor beta chains below, sequenced in a study of beta chain features in type 1 diabetes. The isolated RNA, all of it, was reverse transcribed, so expressed TCRB transcripts were what got sequenced. Sequencing used immunoSEQ multiplex PCR; TCRdb keeps in-frame clones, though not all of them. The table has under 450,000 clones, roughly 16% seen once. The sample comprised naive CD4+ T cells from blood. Receptor source: a woman between 18 and 29 years old in good health.

The genes are TRBV5-1 and TRBJ2-5; 7 nucleotides line up with TRBD1. Germline lookup yields CDR1 SGHRS and CDR2 YFSETQ. The CDR3 loop spans 17 amino acids. The V segment lost 4 bases and the J segment 1 base; nucleotides outside the gene matches: 13. The CDR3 region has the DNA TGCGCCAGCAGCGGCTCCGACAGGGATCGGTTCCAAGAGACCCAGTACTTC. This translates into CASSGSDRDRFQETQYF.

Only a few counts were recorded for this clone. J is TRBJ1-5 and V is TRBV30; D remains ambiguous. Trimming pared 7 bases from V and 0 bases from J, leaving 7 bases between. Germline V gene sequence: CDR1 GTSNPN, CDR2 SVGIG (reference sequence). The CDR3 has 12 amino acids. The CDR3 coding sequence is TGTGCCTTTGCCTATAGCAATCAGCCCCAGCATTTT. Its protein product is CAFAYSNQPQHF.

The rearrangement links TRBV30 to TRBJ2-7, with 12 bases identical to TRBD2. The ends lost 8 bases at V and 4 bases at J; junction bases unmatched: 9. From germline, CDR1 is GTSNPN and CDR2 SVGIG (reference sequence). The CDR3 is 14 amino acids. This CDR3 is CAAKTSGSSYEQYF. CDR3 nucleotide sequence: TGTGCCGCAAAGACTAGCGGGAGTTCATACGAGCAGTACTTC. Full variable domain (outside the CDR3, taken from reference TRBV30 and TRBJ2-7): SQTIHQWPATLVQPVGSPLSLECTVEGTSNPNLYWYRQAAGRGLQLLFYSVGIGQISSEVPQNLSASRPQDRQFILSSKKLLLSDSGFYLCAAKTSGSSYEQYFGPGTRLTVT.

This clone was found a few times. The V and J genes are TRBV4-3 and TRBJ2-1; no definite D call. The CDR3 covers 15 residues. The V end was cut by 0 bases, the J end by 5 bases, with 11 bases between. Per the germline V gene, CDR1 is LGHNA and CDR2 is YSLEER. The chain's CDR3 is CASSQEVGADNEQFF. The CDR3 DNA sequence: TGCGCCAGCAGCCAAGAAGTGGGCGCTGACAATGAGCAGTTCTTC.

V and J are TRBV5-1 and TRBJ2-5; D possibly corresponds to TRBD1 (5 bases). The germline V and J ends were trimmed by 1 base and 1 base, with 11 bases remaining between them. Germline V CDR1 and CDR2: SGHRS, YFSETQ. This CDR3 is built from 15 residues. The CDR3 DNA follows: TGCGCCAGCAGCTTGACAGGAAGGCCCCAAGAGACCCAGTACTTC. Translated: CASSLTGRPQETQYF.

This clone has just a few counts. The chain links TRBV20-1 to TRBJ2-4; maybe TRBD1 (5 bases). V dropped 7 bases and J dropped 5 bases, with 9 bases sitting between them. The CDR3 consists of 11 residues. Per germline, CDR1 DFQATT and CDR2 SNEGSKA (reference sequence). The chain's CDR3 is CSEGRENIQYF. In DNA, the CDR3 is TGCAGTGAGGGGCGTGAAAACATTCAGTACTTC.

The V gene is TRBV15, the J gene TRBJ2-2; TRBD2 might be the D (5 bases). Germline assignment: CDR1 LNHNV and CDR2 YYDKDF (reference sequence). The V end lost 1 base, the J end lost 4 bases, and 13 bases lay between the germline ends. The CDR3 extends over 16 amino acids. In DNA form, the CDR3 reads TGTGCCACCAGCAGAGGTCATGGCCGGGGCACCGGGGAGCTGTTTTTT. It yields the protein CATSRGHGRGTGELFF. Full variable domain (remainder filled in from reference TRBV15 and TRBJ2-2): DAMVIQNPRYQVTQFGKPVTLSCSQTLNHNVMYWYQQKSSQAPKLLFHYYDKDFNNEADTPDNFQSRRPNTSFCFLDIRSPGLGDTAMYLCATSRGHGRGTGELFFGEGSRLTVL.

DNA for the CDR3: TGTGCCAGCAGATTAGCGGGAGTAAAGGAGCAGTTCTTC. Protein: CASRLAGVKEQFF. V usage is TRBV2 and J usage is TRBJ2-1; 9 nucleotides match TRBD2. The CDR3 consists of 13 residues. J lost 10 bases, V lost 6 bases, and 7 bases had no gene match. Germline V gene lookup returns CDR1 SNHLY and CDR2 FYNNEI.

This chain connects TRBV4-2 to TRBJ1-5; 7 positions match TRBD1. Per germline, CDR1 LGHNA and CDR2 YNFKEQ. V lost 3 bases and J lost 4; bases outside the gene matches: 6. The CDR3 covers 15 residues. The CDR3 loop is CASSQEGAGNQPQHF. CDR3 DNA: TGTGCCAGCAGCCAGGAGGGGGCCGGTAATCAGCCCCAGCATTTT.

The chain has TRBV5-4 and TRBJ1-5; D remains unclear. Trimming took off 4 bases at V and 4 bases at J, with 6 bases between the two ends. The CDR3 is made up of 12 amino acids. Germline V gene data show CDR1 as SGHNT and CDR2 as YYREEE (reference sequence). CDR3 in amino acids: CASSRGNQPQHF. The CDR3 region has the DNA TGTGCCAGCAGCAGAGGGAATCAGCCCCAGCATTTT.

The rearrangement links TRBV29-1 to TRBJ1-2; tentatively, D is TRBD1 (5 bases). Trimming removed 5 bases from V and 4 bases from J, with 20 bases in between. Per germline, CDR1 SQVTM and CDR2 ANQGSEA. The CDR3 length is 15 residues. The CDR3 DNA follows: TGCAGCGTTCAGGTGTGGGGGGTCCAGGGCTATGGCTACACCTTC. Protein product: CSVQVWGVQGYGYTF.

This clone has a handful of counts. V is TRBV4-3 and J is TRBJ1-3; 10 nucleotides line up with TRBD1. Germline-derived CDR1 and CDR2 are LGHNA and YSLEER. This CDR3 contains 15 residues. V shed 4 bases, J shed 2 bases, and the junction held 2 bases outside the gene matches. CDR3 sequence reads: CASSRDRGPGNTIYF. CDR3 DNA: TGCGCCAGCAGCCGAGACAGGGGGCCTGGAAACACCATATATTTT.

This clone was seen more than once but under ten times. This chain uses TRBV19 with TRBJ1-5; D is uncertain. Germline CDR1 reads LNHDA; CDR2 reads SQIVND (reference sequence). The CDR3 is 12 amino acids. V was shortened by 3 bases and J by 4 bases, with 4 bases between the two germline ends. The CDR3: CASSMRNQPQHF. CDR3 bases: TGTGCCAGTAGTATGCGGAATCAGCCCCAGCATTTT. Together with reference TRBV19 and TRBJ1-5, the CDR3 gives the full variable domain: DGGITQSPKYLFRKEGQNVTLSCEQNLNHDAMYWYRQDPGQGLRLIYYSQIVNDFQKGDIAEGYSVSREKKESFPLTVTSAQKNPTAFYLCASSMRNQPQHFGDGTRLSIL.

The J gene is TRBJ2-1, the V gene TRBV11-2; D is uncertain. The length of the CDR3 is 12 residues. The V end was cut by 4 bases, the J end by 10 bases, with 11 bases between. Germline assignment: CDR1 SGHAT and CDR2 FQNNGV. The CDR3 protein is CASSSPPREQFF. For the CDR3, the DNA is TGTGCCAGCAGCTCCCCCCCTAGGGAGCAGTTCTTC.

The chain has TRBV7-3 and TRBJ1-2; 8 positions match TRBD1. The CDR3 runs to 14 residues. V shed 3 bases, J shed 2 bases, and the junction held 2 bases outside the gene matches. CDR1 and CDR2 from the germline V gene are SGHTA and FQGTGA. Here the CDR3 DNA reads TGTGCCAGCAGCTTCGGACAGGGCAACTATGGCTACACCTTC. Amino acid sequence: CASSFGQGNYGYTF.

The genes are TRBV4-1 and TRBJ2-7; D is ambiguous. Deletions cut 1 base from V and 6 bases from J, with 10 bases between. Looked up from germline, CDR1 is MGHRA and CDR2 is YSYEKL. This CDR3 spans 13 amino acids. This chain's CDR3 is CASSQGANREQYF. CDR3 bases: TGCGCCAGCAGCCAAGGAGCTAACCGCGAGCAGTACTTC.

This clone was counted only a few times. The same CDR3 also results from other DNA sequences found in this sample. This chain joins TRBV10-3 and TRBJ1-1; possible D gene TRBD1, 6 bases. The CDR3 covers 13 residues. Germline CDR1 ENHRY, CDR2 SYGVKD. The V and J ends lost 5 bases and 1 base respectively, with 8 bases between them. CDR3 sequence: CAISPGQNTEAFF. In DNA form, the CDR3 reads TGTGCCATCAGTCCGGGACAGAACACTGAAGCTTTCTTT.

The chain has TRBV7-9 and TRBJ2-2, with D uncertain. There are 15 residues in the CDR3. The germline V gene has CDR1 SEHNR and CDR2 FQNEAQ (reference sequence). Deletions cut 7 bases from V and 1 base from J, with 13 bases between. CDR3 coding DNA: TGTGCCAGCACCCCTCGTACTATGAACACCGGGGAGCTGTTTTTT. It codes for CASTPRTMNTGELFF.

The chain joins TRBV29-1 to TRBJ2-1; D may be TRBD2 (6 bases). The germline gives CDR1 SQVTM, CDR2 ANQGSEA. This CDR3 comprises 13 residues. With 2 bases removed from V and 4 bases from J, the gap between germline ends came to 9 bases. The CDR3 DNA reads as TGCAGCGTTGAAAAGGGACTGTACAATGAGCAGTTCTTC. It translates to CSVEKGLYNEQFF.